The source of this T cell receptor (beta chain) is a study of regulatory dendritic cells for organ transplantation. On the study more broadly: On day 6, the dendritic cells were exposed to LPS.

For this clone: The antigen is not known.

Study-level points and caveats: Regulatory dendritic cells appeared to expand memory CD8+ clones less than mature ones.

Sorted T cells were CFSE-labeled and cultured four to five days with allogeneic regulatory or mature dendritic cells at 1:10. Memory T cells were CD45RO+, naive were CD45RA+, sorted by FACS. The CDR3 has 17 residues. V was clipped by 1 base and J by 1 base, with 14 bases between them. The germline V gene encodes CDR1 SGHNT and CDR2 YENEEA. The protocol was immunoSEQ multiplex PCR, while the TCRdb copy is restricted to in-frame clones and leaves out a portion. The table has approximately 22,000 clones, 80% to 90% seen once. The source of this sequence is a human donor in good health. V gene TRBV11-3 combines with J gene TRBJ2-1; D is possibly TRBD2 (6 bases). The sample was naive CD4+ T cells from blood cultured with regulatory dendritic cells. The subset was: CD45RA+ naive T cells. Here the CDR3 reads CASSLGYVGGSYNEQFF. CDR3 bases: TGTGCCAGCAGCTTAGGTTATGTGGGAGGATCCTACAATGAGCAGTTCTTC.